The 11 T cell receptor beta chains presented below share a single source sample, sequenced in a study of blood T cell repertoires in COVID-19. Clones were sequenced by immunoSEQ multiplex PCR, and TCRdb holds only the in-frame ones, with some missing. The sample has over 90,000 clones, roughly 80% seen once; the top ten hold 4.4%. Input material: peripheral blood. These receptors were obtained from a man in his 60s with acute or convalescent COVID-19.

This chain's CDR3 is CASTVPGTVSYTF. The CDR3 bases are TGTGCCAGCACTGTTCCAGGAACGGTGAGCTACACCTTC. This rearrangement joins TRBV6-5 to TRBJ1-2; D not certain. The CDR3 is 13 amino acids. CDR1 is MNHEY and CDR2 is SVGAGI in the germline V gene. Trimming left V 7 bases short and J 9 bases short, with 18 bases between.

The gene calls are TRBV6-2 or TRBV6-3 and TRBJ1-1, with D possibly being TRBD1 (5 bases). Germline CDR1 is MNHEY and CDR2 is SVGEGT. There are 13 residues in the CDR3. Trimming shortened V by 2 bases and J by 7 bases, and 11 bases separated the two germline ends. CDR3 loop: CASSYLREYEAFF. CDR3 DNA sequence: TGTGCCAGCAGTTACCTCAGGGAATATGAAGCTTTCTTT.

The chain has TRBV9 and TRBJ2-3; D not certain. V shed 4 bases and J shed 6 bases, with 12 bases lying between them. This CDR3 is built from 13 residues. Germline-derived CDR1 and CDR2 are SGDLS and YYNGEE. The CDR3 DNA sequence: TGTGCCAGCAGCCTCACCGCACTGGATACGCAGTATTTT. The encoded protein is CASSLTALDTQYF.

This clone showed up just once. This chain links TRBV7-2 with TRBJ2-1, with 14 bases aligning to TRBD2. Germline loops: CDR1 SGHTA, CDR2 FQGNSA. After removal of 5 bases from V and 7 bases from J, the junction contained 7 bases not matched to a gene. This CDR3 region has 16 residues. Here the CDR3 reads CASSQTSGGARNEQFF. The CDR3 DNA reads TGTGCCAGCAGCCAGACTAGCGGGGGGGCTCGTAATGAGCAGTTCTTC.

This chain links TRBV10-3 with TRBJ2-7, with a tentative D call TRBD1 (5 bases). The V end lost 4 bases, the J end lost 1 base, and 8 bases lay between the germline ends. There are 13 residues in the CDR3. Germline V gives CDR1 ENHRY, CDR2 SYGVKD. DNA for the CDR3: TGTGCCATCAGTGCAGGGAAATCCTACGAGCAGTACTTC. This gives the protein CAISAGKSYEQYF.

V and J are TRBV19 and TRBJ2-7, with TRBD1 matching 8 bases. V was clipped by 6 bases and J by 1 base; unmatched bases: 8. Germline loops: CDR1 LNHDA, CDR2 SQIVND (reference sequence). CDR3 size: 15 residues. The CDR3 spells CASSLYGQGSYEQYF. The CDR3 DNA reads as TGTGCCAGTAGCCTATACGGACAGGGTTCCTACGAGCAGTACTTC. The entire variable domain, with the rest obtained from reference TRBV19 and TRBJ2-7, is as follows: DGGITQSPKYLFRKEGQNVTLSCEQNLNHDAMYWYRQDPGQGLRLIYYSQIVNDFQKGDIAEGYSVSREKKESFPLTVTSAQKNPTAFYLCASSLYGQGSYEQYFGPGTRLTVT.

This clone was found a few times. The rearrangement links TRBV24-1 to TRBJ1-5, with D perhaps TRBD1 (5 bases). Germline CDR1 KGHDR, CDR2 SFDVKD. The CDR3 extends over 12 amino acids. V was clipped by 7 bases and J by 11 bases, with 14 bases between them. The CDR3 protein is CATRGDGGSQHF. CDR3 DNA: TGTGCCACCAGAGGGGATGGAGGGTCCCAGCATTTT.

This chain joins TRBV27 and TRBJ1-2; 8 bases map to TRBD1. The germline V gene has CDR1 MNHEY and CDR2 SMNVEV (reference sequence). The CDR3 runs to 14 residues. The ends lost 6 bases at V and 4 bases at J; junction bases unmatched: 7. In DNA form, the CDR3 reads TGTGCCAGCAGAAGAGAGGACAGGGCCTATGGCTACACCTTC. Translating it yields CASRREDRAYGYTF.

The J gene is TRBJ1-4, the V gene TRBV4-1; a weak D match, TRBD1 (6 bases). The CDR3 loop spans 15 amino acids. Trimming cost V 6 bases and J 8 bases, with 19 bases left between them. Germline V gene sequence: CDR1 MGHRA, CDR2 YSYEKL. CDR3 loop: CASRHRSGVGEKLFF. DNA for the CDR3: TGCGCCAGCAGACATAGGTCAGGGGTCGGGGAAAAACTGTTTTTT.

This clone turned up a few times. CDR3 sequence: CASSVTSGAYNEQFF. CDR3 DNA sequence: TGTGCCAGTAGTGTGACTAGCGGGGCGTACAATGAGCAGTTCTTC. The chain combines TRBV19 with TRBJ2-1; 11 nucleotides agree with TRBD2. This CDR3 region has 15 residues. V was clipped by 5 bases and J by 4 bases; unmatched bases: 4. Germline lookup yields CDR1 LNHDA and CDR2 SQIVND (reference sequence).

J is TRBJ2-3 and V is TRBV7-3, with D uncertain. V was clipped by 0 bases and J by 4 bases, with 5 bases between them. Germline assignment: CDR1 SGHTA and CDR2 FQGTGA. This CDR3 comprises 13 residues. Written as DNA, the CDR3 is TGTGCCAGCAGCTTAACGCCAGCAGATACGCAGTATTTT. Translation gives CASSLTPADTQYF. The full variable domain, with the rest looked up from reference TRBV7-3 and TRBJ2-3, is GAGVSQTPSNKVTEKGKYVELRCDPISGHTALYWYRQSLGQGPEFLIYFQGTGAADDSGLPNDRFFAVRPEGSVSTLKIQRTERGDSAVYLCASSLTPADTQYFGPGTRLTVL.